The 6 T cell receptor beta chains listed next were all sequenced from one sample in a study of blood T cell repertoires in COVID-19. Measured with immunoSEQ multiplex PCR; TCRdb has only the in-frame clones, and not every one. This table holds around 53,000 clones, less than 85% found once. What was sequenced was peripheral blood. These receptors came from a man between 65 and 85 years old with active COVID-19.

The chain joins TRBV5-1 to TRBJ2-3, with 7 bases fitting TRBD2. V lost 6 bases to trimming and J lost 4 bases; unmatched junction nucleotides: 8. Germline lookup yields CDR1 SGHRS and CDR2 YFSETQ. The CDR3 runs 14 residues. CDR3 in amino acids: CASTIGRTSDTQYF. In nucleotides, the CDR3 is TGCGCCAGCACCATCGGGAGGACGTCAGATACGCAGTATTTT.

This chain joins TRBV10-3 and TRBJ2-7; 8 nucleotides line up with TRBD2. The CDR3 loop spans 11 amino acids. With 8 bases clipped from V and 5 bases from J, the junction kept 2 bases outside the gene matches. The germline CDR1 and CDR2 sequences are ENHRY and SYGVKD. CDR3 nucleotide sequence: TGTGCCATCCGGGGGGGGGACGAGCAGTACTTC. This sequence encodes CAIRGGDEQYF.

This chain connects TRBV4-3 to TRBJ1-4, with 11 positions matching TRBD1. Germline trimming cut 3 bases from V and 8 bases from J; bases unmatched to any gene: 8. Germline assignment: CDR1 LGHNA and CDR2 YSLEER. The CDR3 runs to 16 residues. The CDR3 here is CASSQDYRDRGEKLFF. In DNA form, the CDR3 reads TGCGCCAGCAGCCAGGATTATAGGGACAGGGGGGAAAAACTGTTTTTT.

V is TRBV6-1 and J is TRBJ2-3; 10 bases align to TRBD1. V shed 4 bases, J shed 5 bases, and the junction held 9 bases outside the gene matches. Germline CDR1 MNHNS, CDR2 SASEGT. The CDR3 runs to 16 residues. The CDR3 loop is CASSVTGGAGGDTQYF. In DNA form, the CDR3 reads TGTGCCAGCAGTGTGACAGGGGGCGCAGGGGGAGATACGCAGTATTTT.

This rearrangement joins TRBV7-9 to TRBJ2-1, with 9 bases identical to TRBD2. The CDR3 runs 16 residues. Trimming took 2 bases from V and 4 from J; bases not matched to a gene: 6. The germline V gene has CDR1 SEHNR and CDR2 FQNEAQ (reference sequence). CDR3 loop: CASSLRPAGGYNEQFF. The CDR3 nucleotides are TGTGCCAGCAGCTTAAGGCCAGCGGGAGGATACAATGAGCAGTTCTTC. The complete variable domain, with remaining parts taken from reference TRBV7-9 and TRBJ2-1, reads DTGVSQNPRHKITKRGQNVTFRCDPISEHNRLYWYRQTLGQGPEFLTYFQNEAQLEKSRLLSDRFSAERPKGSFSTLEIQRTEQGDSAMYLCASSLRPAGGYNEQFFGPGTRLTVL.

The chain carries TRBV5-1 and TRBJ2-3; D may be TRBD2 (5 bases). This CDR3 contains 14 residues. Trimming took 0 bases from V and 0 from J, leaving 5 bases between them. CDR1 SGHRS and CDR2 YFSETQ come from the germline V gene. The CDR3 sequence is CASSLGGSTDTQYF. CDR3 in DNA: TGCGCCAGCAGCTTGGGCGGGAGCACAGATACGCAGTATTTT.